These 16 T cell receptor beta chains share one sample of origin, sequenced in a study of blood T cell repertoires in COVID-19. Method: immunoSEQ multiplex PCR; TCRdb's copy keeps in-frame clones and lacks some. The sample holds 80,000 to 90,000 clones, more than 75% seen once. The sequenced sample consisted of peripheral blood. These receptor sequences come from a woman aged 70-85 years with acute or convalescent COVID-19.

Here the CDR3 DNA reads TGCGCCAGCAGCACAAGGACAGTATCAGATACGCAGTATTTT. This sequence encodes CASSTRTVSDTQYF. V usage is TRBV5-1 and J usage is TRBJ2-3; D might be TRBD1 (6 bases). Germline values: CDR1 SGHRS, CDR2 YFSETQ. V was trimmed by 4 bases and J by 4 bases, leaving 13 bases between them. CDR3 length: 14 amino acids.

This clone occurred many times. The V and J genes are TRBV3-1 (or the pseudogene TRBV3-2) and TRBJ1-5; 7 bases agree with TRBD1. Trimming took 1 base from V and 0 from J; bases not matched to a gene: 15. CDR1 and CDR2 (germline): LGHDT, YNNKEL (reference sequence). The CDR3 runs 20 residues. CDR3 bases: TGTGCCAGCAGCCAAGGCCTACTTTTGACAGGGAGTAATAGCAATCAGCCCCAGCATTTT. Protein product: CASSQGLLLTGSNSNQPQHF.

The chain is built from TRBV2 and TRBJ2-5; 8 nucleotides align to TRBD1. This CDR3 comprises 13 residues. Germline CDR1 and CDR2: SNHLY and FYNNEI. The V and J ends lost 4 bases and 7 bases, in that order; junction bases with no gene match: 5. The CDR3 sequence: CASSGTGKVTQYF. Here the CDR3 DNA reads TGTGCCAGCAGTGGGACAGGGAAAGTGACCCAGTACTTC.

Only one count was recorded for this clone. CDR3 region: CASSPGTGSYNEQFF. The CDR3 region has the DNA TGCGCCAGCTCACCCGGGACAGGTTCCTACAATGAGCAGTTCTTC. This rearrangement joins TRBV10-2 to TRBJ2-1; 8 bases map to TRBD1. J lost 1 base, V lost 8 bases, and 7 bases had no gene match. The CDR3 is made up of 15 amino acids. Germline V lookup: CDR1 WSHSY, CDR2 SAAADI.

The chain uses TRBV7-9 and TRBJ1-2; D unclear. The ends were cut back, 3 bases at V and 7 bases at J, with 12 bases in the middle. This CDR3 is 13 amino acids long. CDR1 is SEHNR and CDR2 is FQNEAQ in the germline V gene (reference sequence). The CDR3 sequence is CASSLGSGGGYTF. CDR3 DNA: TGTGCCAGCAGCTTGGGGTCCGGAGGTGGCTACACCTTC.

The chain is built from TRBV19 and TRBJ2-4; D is perhaps TRBD1 (6 bases). The CDR3 length is 14 residues. Germline CDR1 LNHDA, CDR2 SQIVND (reference sequence). The germline V and J ends were trimmed by 5 bases and 3 bases, with 11 bases remaining between them. The CDR3 DNA sequence: TGTGCCAGTAGTCCAGGGGTCGTCAAAAACATTCAGTACTTC. Translating gives CASSPGVVKNIQYF.

The chain uses TRBV18 and TRBJ1-1, with D unclear. CDR1 KGHSH and CDR2 LQKENI come from the germline V gene. Trimming removed 4 bases from V and 8 bases from J, with 8 bases in between. The CDR3 has 11 residues. The chain's CDR3 is CASSRSVEAFF. The CDR3, as DNA: TGTGCCAGCTCACGATCGGTAGAAGCTTTCTTT.

V usage is TRBV19 and J usage is TRBJ2-3, with 9 positions matching TRBD1. Trimming cost V 3 bases and J 9 bases; bases outside gene matches: 13. Germline V gene sequence: CDR1 LNHDA, CDR2 SQIVND (reference sequence). There are 16 residues in the CDR3. The CDR3 coding sequence is TGTGCCAGTAGTATGCAAACACAGGGGGCTGGGATAACGCAGTATTTT. Amino acid sequence: CASSMQTQGAGITQYF.

The chain uses TRBV3-1 (or the pseudogene TRBV3-2) and TRBJ1-2, with TRBD1 matching over 9 bases. Per the germline V gene, CDR1 is LGHDT and CDR2 is YNNKEL (reference sequence). V lost 6 bases to trimming and J lost 2 bases; unmatched junction nucleotides: 4. The CDR3 has 14 residues. CDR3 sequence: CASRTGTGNYGYTF. Written as DNA, the CDR3 is TGTGCCAGCAGGACCGGGACAGGGAACTATGGCTACACCTTC.

The chain couples TRBV3-1 (or the pseudogene TRBV3-2) to TRBJ2-2; D is perhaps TRBD1 (5 bases). CDR3 size: 16 residues. V lost 3 bases and J lost 1, with 12 bases in between. Germline V gene sequence: CDR1 LGHDT, CDR2 YNNKEL (reference sequence). The DNA of the CDR3 is TGTGCCAGCAGCCAGGAAGCCCAGGGGAACACCGGGGAGCTGTTTTTT. This translates into CASSQEAQGNTGELFF.

V usage is TRBV2 and J usage is TRBJ2-1; 11 bases are a match to TRBD2. Germline CDR1 is SNHLY and CDR2 is FYNNEI. The length of the CDR3 is 15 residues. The junction had 3 bases not matched to a gene; V was cut back by 6 bases and J by 2 bases. CDR3 protein: CASRALAGAYNEQFF. In nucleotides, the CDR3 is TGTGCCAGCAGGGCACTAGCGGGGGCCTACAATGAGCAGTTCTTC. The full variable domain, with the rest looked up from reference TRBV2 and TRBJ2-1, is EPEVTQTPSHQVTQMGQEVILRCVPISNHLYFYWYRQILGQKVEFLVSFYNNEISEKSEIFDDQFSVERPDGSNFTLKIRSTKLEDSAMYFCASRALAGAYNEQFFGPGTRLTVL.

The chain recombines TRBV2 with TRBJ1-6; 7 bases are a match to TRBD1. CDR1 and CDR2 (germline): SNHLY, FYNNEI. Trimming at V came to 7 bases and at J to 5 bases, leaving 8 bases not matched to a gene. This CDR3 has 15 residues. As DNA, the CDR3 is TGTGCCAGCACAAGACAGGGCCGAGATAATTCACCCCTCCACTTT. Translating it yields CASTRQGRDNSPLHF.

CDR3 loop: CASSPDRRPRNTIYF. The CDR3 DNA sequence: TGTGCCAGCTCACCCGACAGGAGGCCGAGAAACACCATATATTTT. The rearrangement uses TRBV18 and TRBJ1-3; perhaps TRBD1 as D (6 bases). There are 15 residues in the CDR3. CDR1 and CDR2 (germline): KGHSH, LQKENI. Trimming took 3 bases from V and 5 from J, leaving 14 bases between them.

The genes are TRBV5-6 and TRBJ2-3; D perhaps matches TRBD1 (6 bases). This CDR3 comprises 12 residues. Trimming pared 2 bases from V and 9 bases from J, leaving 10 bases between. Germline CDR1 is SGHDT and CDR2 is YYEEEE. Here the CDR3 reads CASSFTDRTQYF. Here the CDR3 DNA reads TGTGCCAGCAGCTTCACGGACAGAACGCAGTATTTT.

V usage is TRBV15 and J usage is TRBJ2-1, with D unresolved. Germline lookup yields CDR1 LNHNV and CDR2 YYDKDF (reference sequence). The CDR3 has 13 residues. V was cut by 5 bases and J by 5 bases, with 10 bases left in between. CDR3 amino acids: CATSPKENNEQFF. CDR3 coding DNA: TGTGCCACCAGCCCCAAGGAGAACAATGAGCAGTTCTTC. Variable domain in full (rest from reference TRBV15 and TRBJ2-1): DAMVIQNPRYQVTQFGKPVTLSCSQTLNHNVMYWYQQKSSQAPKLLFHYYDKDFNNEADTPDNFQSRRPNTSFCFLDIRSPGLGDTAMYLCATSPKENNEQFFGPGTRLTVL.

The genes are TRBV11-3 and TRBJ2-1; TRBD2 matches at 11 bases. V shed 4 bases, J shed 5 bases, and the junction held 4 bases outside the gene matches. CDR1 and CDR2 (germline): SGHNT, YENEEA. The CDR3 loop spans 15 amino acids. CDR3 nucleotide sequence: TGTGCCAGCAGCTCTACACTAGCGGGAGACAATGAGCAGTTCTTC. This translates into CASSSTLAGDNEQFF.